These 16 T cell receptor beta chains originate from one sample sequenced in a study of tumor-infiltrating lymphocytes in primary liver carcinoma. Germline DNA was extracted alongside blood RNA, which was obtained from unsorted whole blood. The authors made TCR beta cDNA from 400 to 600 ng total RNA with a constant-region primer. Libraries for TCR beta were built through three nested multiplex PCR rounds, which together made up a slightly modified ARM-PCR procedure. The opening two PCR rounds, around 11 cycles each, paired TRBV1-TRBV30 forward primers with a C-beta reverse primer. TCRdb called the multiplex PCR reads again in MiXCR, with one record for every CDR3 protein. The table has approximately 300,000 distinct CDR3 sequences, less than 75% seen once. Sequences were obtained from peripheral blood. Receptor source: a man aged 35-49 years with primary liver carcinoma and hepatitis B virus infection.

As to this clonotype: This may arise from a read error, as a much more abundant clone is one base away. V and J are TRBV4-2 and TRBJ2-7, with 7 positions matching TRBD2. Looked up from germline, CDR1 is LGHNA and CDR2 is YNFKEQ. The CDR3 runs 15 residues. With 3 bases clipped from V and 8 bases from J, the junction kept 13 bases outside the gene matches. CDR3 DNA sequence: TGTGCCAGCAGCCACCCATCGGGGGGTCAAAGCAAGCAGTACTTC. Translation gives CASSHPSGGQSKQYF.

In the case of this clonotype: An end of the junction differs from the germline gene, which may be a read error. V is TRBV5-5 and J is TRBJ1-4; TRBD1 matches 9 bases. Germline lookup yields CDR1 SGHKS and CDR2 YYEKEE (reference sequence). This CDR3 spans 16 amino acids. Written as DNA, the CDR3 is TGTGCCGGCAGCCGCAACGGACAGGGGTCTAATGAAAAACTGTTTTTT. As protein: CAGSRNGQGSNEKLFF.

This clonotype was seen repeatedly, ten times or more. V usage is TRBV14 and J usage is TRBJ2-1; 9 bases map to TRBD2. This CDR3 is 17 amino acids long. Trimming cost V 0 bases and J 10 bases; bases outside gene matches: 13. CDR1 and CDR2 (germline): SGHDN, FVKESK. The CDR3 spells CASSQDLGGLAPKEQFF. In nucleotides, the CDR3 is TGTGCCAGCAGCCAAGATCTAGGGGGACTAGCACCGAAGGAGCAGTTCTTC. Complete variable domain (other parts from reference TRBV14 and TRBJ2-1): EAGVTQFPSHSVIEKGQTVTLRCDPISGHDNLYWYRRVMGKEIKFLLHFVKESKQDESGMPNNRFLAERTGGTYSTLKVQPAELEDSGVYFCASSQDLGGLAPKEQFFGPGTRLTVL.

The chain links TRBV5-6 to TRBJ2-3, with D perhaps matching TRBD2 (5 bases). Trimming pared 1 base from V and 11 bases from J, leaving 17 bases between. This CDR3 region has 14 residues. Germline loops: CDR1 SGHDT, CDR2 YYEEEE. CDR3 nucleotide sequence: TGTGCCAGCAGCTTGCGGGGAACATGGATGGTGCAGTATTTT. Residues: CASSLRGTWMVQYF. Supplemented by reference TRBV5-6 and TRBJ2-3, the full variable domain reads DAGVTQSPTHLIKTRGQQVTLRCSPKSGHDTVSWYQQALGQGPQFIFQYYEEEERQRGNFPDRFSGHQFPNYSSELNVNALLLGDSALYLCASSLRGTWMVQYFGPGTRLTVL.

Turning to this clonotype: Without the conserved terminal phenylalanine or tryptophan, this CDR3 likely stems from a read error. This chain uses TRBV19 with TRBJ2-7, with 8 positions matching TRBD1. J gave up 7 bases and V 6 bases, and 8 bases lay outside the gene matches. Germline V gene sequence: CDR1 LNHDA, CDR2 SQIVND (reference sequence). The CDR3 loop spans 13 amino acids. For the CDR3, the DNA is TGTGCCAGTAGCCCGACAGGGGCCGGGGAGCAGTACTAC. Protein sequence: CASSPTGAGEQYY.

The table lists this clonotype with many counts. CDR3 region: CASSQAFSTNYNEQFF. The CDR3 bases are TGCGCCAGCAGCCAAGCCTTTAGCACCAACTACAATGAGCAGTTCTTC. The chain combines TRBV4-3 with TRBJ2-1; D call uncertain. V was trimmed by 1 base and J by 3 bases, leaving 13 bases between them. This CDR3 spans 16 amino acids. Germline V lookup: CDR1 LGHNA, CDR2 YSLEER.

This clonotype showed up just a few times. The rearrangement uses TRBV19 and TRBJ2-1; TRBD2 aligns across 7 bases. Germline CDR1 reads LNHDA; CDR2 reads SQIVND (reference sequence). The CDR3 is made up of 14 amino acids. Trimming took 11 bases from V and 4 from J; bases not matched to a gene: 11. The CDR3 DNA reads TGTGCCGTTCGAACGGGAGGAGCTTACAATGAGCAGTTCTTC. Translating it yields CAVRTGGAYNEQFF.

Note on this clonotype: A much larger clone differs from this one at a single base, so this may be a read error. This chain connects TRBV11-2 to TRBJ2-5; 7 nucleotides align to TRBD1. The germline CDR1 and CDR2 sequences are SGHAT and FQNNGV. V trimming: 1 base; J trimming: 9 bases; junction bases outside the gene matches: 11. CDR3 length equals 15 residues. CDR3 nucleotide sequence: TGTGCCAGCAGCTTAGGCCCGGACAGGACGGAGGCCCAGTACTTC. This sequence encodes CASSLGPDRTEAQYF. Full variable domain (outside the CDR3, taken from reference TRBV11-2 and TRBJ2-5): EAGVAQSPRYKIIEKRQSVAFWCNPISGHATLYWYQQILGQGPKLLIQFQNNGVVDDSQLPKDRFSAERLKGVDSTLKIQPAKLEDSAVYLCASSLGPDRTEAQYFGPGTRLLVL.

This sequence joins TRBV7-9 and TRBJ1-1; D call uncertain. Germline V gene sequence: CDR1 SEHNR, CDR2 FQNEAQ (reference sequence). This CDR3 region has 14 residues. Trimming shortened V by 1 base and J by 7 bases, and 13 bases separated the two germline ends. The CDR3 coding sequence is TGTGCCAGCAGCTTAGATCCCGGGTCGGGTGAAGCTTTCTTT. It specifies CASSLDPGSGEAFF.

Regarding this clonotype: The conserved phenylalanine or tryptophan normally closing the CDR3 is absent here, so this likely arose from a read error. The CDR3 DNA sequence: TGTGCCACCCGGCAGGGGACAATGGAGACCCAGTACTAC. Protein: CATRQGTMETQYY. The rearrangement joins TRBV10-3 to TRBJ2-5; possible D gene TRBD1, 6 bases. This CDR3 spans 13 amino acids. CDR1 and CDR2 (germline): ENHRY, SYGVKD. Deletions cut 10 bases from V and 5 bases from J, with 17 bases between.

Comment on this clonotype: A much larger clone lies a single base off, so this may be a read error. J is TRBJ2-7 and V is TRBV4-2; possible D gene TRBD2, 5 bases. Germline V gene sequence: CDR1 LGHNA, CDR2 YNFKEQ. The germline V and J ends were trimmed by 0 bases and 3 bases, with 6 bases remaining between them. CDR3 size: 13 residues. In DNA form, the CDR3 reads TGTGCCAGCAGCCAAGATCGGGGCTACGAGCAGTACTTC. This sequence encodes CASSQDRGYEQYF.

This clonotype appeared many times. The chain carries TRBV6-2 or TRBV6-3 and TRBJ2-3; D perhaps matches TRBD1 (6 bases). This CDR3 is built from 13 residues. Looked up from germline, CDR1 is MNHEY and CDR2 is SVGEGT. The V end lost 7 bases, the J end lost 5 bases, and 13 bases lay between the germline ends. In nucleotides, the CDR3 is TGTGCCAGCAAAATTGGGGGCAGAGATACGCAGTATTTT. Translated: CASKIGGRDTQYF.

The chain couples TRBV5-1 to TRBJ1-1, with 9 bases fitting TRBD1. The V gene end was trimmed by 4 bases and the J gene end by 0 bases; junction bases not matched to a gene: 10. The CDR3 runs 17 residues. Germline V CDR1 and CDR2: SGHRS, YFSETQ. The CDR3 loop reads CASSQGQGSGMNTEAFF. The CDR3 DNA follows: TGCGCCAGCAGCCAGGGACAGGGTAGCGGGATGAACACTGAAGCTTTCTTT.

Note on this clonotype: Relative to the germline gene, one junction end is altered; a read error may explain this. The chain uses TRBV4-1 and TRBJ1-2; D possibly corresponds to TRBD1 (5 bases). The CDR3 sequence is 16 residues long. Germline V CDR1 and CDR2: MGHRA, YSYEKL. Here the CDR3 DNA reads TGCGCCAGTAGCCAAGTACACCGGGACGGGGTCGGTGGCTACACCTTC. Translating it yields CASSQVHRDGVGGYTF.

With respect to this clonotype: A much larger clone lies a single base off, so this may be a read error. Here the CDR3 omits its conserved ending phenylalanine or tryptophan, so a read error is the likely source. The gene calls are TRBV12-3 or TRBV12-4 and TRBJ1-5, with 10 bases aligning to TRBD1. Losses at the gene ends were 6 bases for V and 7 bases for J; bases not matched to a gene: 6. This CDR3 region has 14 residues. The CDR3 coding sequence is TGTGCCAGCAGGGCAACGGGACAGGGGCAGCCCCAGCATTTG. Protein sequence: CASRATGQGQPQHL.

Points on this clonotype: An end of the junction does not agree with germline; a read error may underlie this. The chain uses TRBV19 and TRBJ2-1; tentatively, D is TRBD1 (6 bases). Germline CDR1 reads LNHDA; CDR2 reads SQIVND (reference sequence). The CDR3 contains 16 residues. This CDR3 reads CASSISGGLSYNGQFF. The CDR3 DNA follows: TGTGCCAGTAGTATTTCTGGGGGCCTCTCCTACAATGGGCAGTTCTTC.